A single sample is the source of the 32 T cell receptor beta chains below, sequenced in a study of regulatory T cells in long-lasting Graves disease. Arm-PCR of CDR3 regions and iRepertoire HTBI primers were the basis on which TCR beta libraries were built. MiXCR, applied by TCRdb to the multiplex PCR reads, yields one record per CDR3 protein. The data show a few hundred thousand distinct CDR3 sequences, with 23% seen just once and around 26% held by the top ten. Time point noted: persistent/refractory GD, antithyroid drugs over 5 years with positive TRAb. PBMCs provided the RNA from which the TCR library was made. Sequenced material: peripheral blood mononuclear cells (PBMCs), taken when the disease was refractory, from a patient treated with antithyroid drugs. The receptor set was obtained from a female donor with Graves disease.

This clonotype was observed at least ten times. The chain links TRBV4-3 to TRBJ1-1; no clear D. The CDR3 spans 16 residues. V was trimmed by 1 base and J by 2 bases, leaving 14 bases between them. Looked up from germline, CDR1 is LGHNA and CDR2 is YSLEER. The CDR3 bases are TGCGCCAGCAGCCAAGGGCACTCTTACGGTAACACTGAAGCTTTCTTT. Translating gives CASSQGHSYGNTEAFF.

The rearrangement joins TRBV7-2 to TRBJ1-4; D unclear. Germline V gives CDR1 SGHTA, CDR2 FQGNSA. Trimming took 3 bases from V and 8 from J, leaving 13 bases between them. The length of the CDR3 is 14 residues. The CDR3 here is CASSFDWGGEKLFF. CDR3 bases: TGTGCCAGCAGCTTCGACTGGGGAGGGGAAAAACTGTTTTTT.

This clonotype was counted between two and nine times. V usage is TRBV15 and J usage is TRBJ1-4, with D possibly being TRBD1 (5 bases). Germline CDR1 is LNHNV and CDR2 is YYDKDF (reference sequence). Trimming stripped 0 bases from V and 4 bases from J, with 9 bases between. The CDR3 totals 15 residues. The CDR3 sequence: CATSRDMGVNEKLFF. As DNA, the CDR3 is TGTGCCACCAGCAGAGATATGGGGGTTAATGAAAAACTGTTTTTT.

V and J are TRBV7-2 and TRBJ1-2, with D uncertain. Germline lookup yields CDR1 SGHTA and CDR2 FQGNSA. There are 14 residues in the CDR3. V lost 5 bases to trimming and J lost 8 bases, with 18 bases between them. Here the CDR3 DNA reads TGTGCCAGCAGCCTATCAACGGGGAAGGGCGGCTACACCTTC. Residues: CASSLSTGKGGYTF.

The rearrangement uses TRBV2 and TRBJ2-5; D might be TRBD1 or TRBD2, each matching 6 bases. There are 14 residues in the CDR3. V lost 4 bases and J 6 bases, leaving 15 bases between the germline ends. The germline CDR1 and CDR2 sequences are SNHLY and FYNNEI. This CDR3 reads CASSAGDWEKTQYF. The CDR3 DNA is TGTGCCAGCAGTGCAGGGGACTGGGAGAAGACCCAGTACTTC.

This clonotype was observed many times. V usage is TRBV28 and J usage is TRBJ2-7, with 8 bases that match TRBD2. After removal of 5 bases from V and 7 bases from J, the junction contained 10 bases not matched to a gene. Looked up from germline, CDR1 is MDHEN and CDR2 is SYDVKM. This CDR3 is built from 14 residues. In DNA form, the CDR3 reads TGTGCCAGCAGTCCTGCCAGCGGGAGAAGGGAGCAGTACTTC. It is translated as CASSPASGRREQYF. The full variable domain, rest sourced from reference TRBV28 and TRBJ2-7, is DVKVTQSSRYLVKRTGEKVFLECVQDMDHENMFWYRQDPGLGLRLIYFSYDVKMKEKGDIPEGYSVSREKKERFSLILESASTNQTSMYLCASSPASGRREQYFGPGTRLTVT.

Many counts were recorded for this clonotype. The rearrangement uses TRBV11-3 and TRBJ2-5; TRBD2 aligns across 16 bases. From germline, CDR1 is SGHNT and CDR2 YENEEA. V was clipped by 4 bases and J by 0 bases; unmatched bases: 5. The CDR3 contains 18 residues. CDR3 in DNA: TGTGCCAGCAGCTCCGGGACTAGCGGGGGGGAAGACCAAGAGACCCAGTACTTC. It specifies CASSSGTSGGEDQETQYF.

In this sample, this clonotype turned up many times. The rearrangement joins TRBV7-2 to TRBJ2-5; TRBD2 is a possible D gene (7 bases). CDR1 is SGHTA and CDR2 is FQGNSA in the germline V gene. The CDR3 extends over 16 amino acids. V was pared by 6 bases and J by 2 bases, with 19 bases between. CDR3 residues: CASRSEGGAGQETQYF. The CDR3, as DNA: TGTGCCAGCAGGTCCGAGGGGGGGGCTGGACAAGAGACCCAGTACTTC.

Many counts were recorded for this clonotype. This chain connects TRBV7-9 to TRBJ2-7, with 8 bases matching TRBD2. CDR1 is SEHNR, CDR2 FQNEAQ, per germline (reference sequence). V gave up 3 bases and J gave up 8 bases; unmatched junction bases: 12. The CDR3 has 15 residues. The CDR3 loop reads CASSFTSSGLNKQYF. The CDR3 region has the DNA TGTGCCAGCAGCTTCACTTCTAGCGGGCTCAATAAGCAGTACTTC.

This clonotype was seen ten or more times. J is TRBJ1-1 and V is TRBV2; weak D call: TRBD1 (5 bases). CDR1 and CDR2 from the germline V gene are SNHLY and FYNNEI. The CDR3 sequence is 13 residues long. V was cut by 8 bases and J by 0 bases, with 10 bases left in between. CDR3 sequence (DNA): TGTGCCAGCTCAGGGCAGGTGAACACTGAAGCTTTCTTT. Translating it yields CASSGQVNTEAFF.

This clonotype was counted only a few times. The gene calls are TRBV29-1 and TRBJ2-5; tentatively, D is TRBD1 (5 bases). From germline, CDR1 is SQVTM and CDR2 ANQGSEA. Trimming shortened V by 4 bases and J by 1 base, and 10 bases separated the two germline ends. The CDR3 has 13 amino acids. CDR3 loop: CSVAQTAQETQYF. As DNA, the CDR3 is TGCAGCGTTGCCCAGACAGCCCAAGAGACCCAGTACTTC.

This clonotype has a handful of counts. This chain's CDR3 is CASSLGRDHWTGELFF. CDR3 in DNA: TGTGCCAGCAGCTTAGGGAGGGACCACTGGACCGGGGAGCTGTTTTTT. The genes are TRBV13 and TRBJ2-2; the D gene could be TRBD1 or TRBD2 (5 bases each). Trimming shortened V by 0 bases and J by 5 bases, and 13 bases separated the two germline ends. Per the germline V gene, CDR1 is PRHDT and CDR2 is FYEKMQ (reference sequence). The CDR3 has 16 amino acids.

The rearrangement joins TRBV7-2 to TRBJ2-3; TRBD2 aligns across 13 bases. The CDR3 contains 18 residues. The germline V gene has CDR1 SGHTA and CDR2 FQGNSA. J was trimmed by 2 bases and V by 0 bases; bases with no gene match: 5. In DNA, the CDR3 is TGTGCCAGCAGCTTAGCCCTCGGACTAGCGGGAGTCACAGATACGCAGTATTTT. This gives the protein CASSLALGLAGVTDTQYF.

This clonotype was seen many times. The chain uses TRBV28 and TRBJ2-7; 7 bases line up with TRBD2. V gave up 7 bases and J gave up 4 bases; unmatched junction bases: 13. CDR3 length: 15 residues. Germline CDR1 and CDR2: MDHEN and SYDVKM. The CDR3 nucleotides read TGTGCCAGCAACGAACTCCAGACTAGCTCTTACGAGCAGTACTTC. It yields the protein CASNELQTSSYEQYF.

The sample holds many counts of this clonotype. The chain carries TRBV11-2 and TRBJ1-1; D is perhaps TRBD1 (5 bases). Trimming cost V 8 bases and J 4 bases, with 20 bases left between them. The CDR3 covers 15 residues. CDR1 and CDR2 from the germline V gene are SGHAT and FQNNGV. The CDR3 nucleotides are TGTGCCAGCGCCCAGGGAGGGGTGAGCGGCACTGAAGCTTTCTTT. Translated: CASAQGGVSGTEAFF.

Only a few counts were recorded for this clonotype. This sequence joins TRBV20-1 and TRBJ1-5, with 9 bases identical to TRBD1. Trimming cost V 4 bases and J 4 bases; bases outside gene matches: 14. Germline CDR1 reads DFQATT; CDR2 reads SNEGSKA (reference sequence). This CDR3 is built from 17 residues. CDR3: CSATAGKDRGINQPQHF. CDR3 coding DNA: TGCAGTGCTACGGCTGGAAAAGACAGGGGGATAAATCAGCCCCAGCATTTT.

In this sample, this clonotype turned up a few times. CDR3 sequence reads: CASSPAATGELFF. The DNA for the CDR3 is TGTGCCAGCAGCCCCGCAGCGACCGGGGAGCTGTTTTTT. The genes are TRBV7-3 and TRBJ2-2; D remains ambiguous. This CDR3 contains 13 residues. The V end lost 5 bases, the J end lost 5 bases, and 9 bases lay between the germline ends. CDR1 is SGHTA and CDR2 is FQGTGA in the germline V gene.

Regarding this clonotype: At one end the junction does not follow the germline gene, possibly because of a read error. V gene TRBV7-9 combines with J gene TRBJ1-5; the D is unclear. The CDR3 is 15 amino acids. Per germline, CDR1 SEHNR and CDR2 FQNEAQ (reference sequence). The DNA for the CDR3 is TGTGCCAGCAGCTTAGAGGGTGGCAGCAATCAGCTCCAGCATTTT. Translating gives CASSLEGGSNQLQHF.

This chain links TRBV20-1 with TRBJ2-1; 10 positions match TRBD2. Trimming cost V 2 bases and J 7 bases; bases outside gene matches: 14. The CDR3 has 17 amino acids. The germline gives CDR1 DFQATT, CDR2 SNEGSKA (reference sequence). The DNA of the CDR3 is TGCAGTGCTAGACCGCTCGGGCCTAGCGGGAGCGTAAATGAGCAGTTCTTC. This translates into CSARPLGPSGSVNEQFF.

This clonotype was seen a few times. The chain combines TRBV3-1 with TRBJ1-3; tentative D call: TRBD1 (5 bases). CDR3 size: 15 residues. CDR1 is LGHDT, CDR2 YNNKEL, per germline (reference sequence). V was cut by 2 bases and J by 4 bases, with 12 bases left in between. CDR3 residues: CASSQSDRKGNTIYF. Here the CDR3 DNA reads TGTGCCAGCAGCCAATCAGACAGAAAAGGAAACACCATATATTTT.

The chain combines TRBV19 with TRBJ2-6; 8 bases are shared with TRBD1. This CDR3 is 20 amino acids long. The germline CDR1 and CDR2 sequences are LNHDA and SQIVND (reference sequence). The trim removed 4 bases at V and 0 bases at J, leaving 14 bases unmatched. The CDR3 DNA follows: TGTGCCAGTAGTACCCCGTCAGGGGGCATTAAAGGCTCTGGGGCCAACGTCCTGACTTTC. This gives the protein CASSTPSGGIKGSGANVLTF.

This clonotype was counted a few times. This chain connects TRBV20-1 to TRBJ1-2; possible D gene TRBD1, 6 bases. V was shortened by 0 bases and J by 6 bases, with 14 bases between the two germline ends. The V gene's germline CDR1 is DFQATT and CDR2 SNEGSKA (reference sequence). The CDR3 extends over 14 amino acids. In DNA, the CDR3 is TGCAGTGCTAGAGATTGGGGCAGGGGTAATGGCTACACCTTC. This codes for CSARDWGRGNGYTF.

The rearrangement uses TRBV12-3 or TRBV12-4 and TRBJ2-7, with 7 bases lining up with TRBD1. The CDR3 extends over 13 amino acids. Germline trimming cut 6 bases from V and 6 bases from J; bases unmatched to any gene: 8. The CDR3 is CASRQGIMGEQYF. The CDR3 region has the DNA TGTGCCAGCAGACAGGGGATTATGGGCGAGCAGTACTTC.

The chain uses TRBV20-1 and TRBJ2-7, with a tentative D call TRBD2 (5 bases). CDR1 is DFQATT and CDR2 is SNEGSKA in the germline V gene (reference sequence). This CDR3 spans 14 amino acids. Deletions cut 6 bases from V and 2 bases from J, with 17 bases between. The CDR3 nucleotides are TGCAGTGCCCAACGGCCGCTAGCACCCTACGAGCAGTACTTC. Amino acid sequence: CSAQRPLAPYEQYF.

CDR3 loop: CASSPWDRGRDTQYF. CDR3 sequence (DNA): TGTGCCAGCAGTCCCTGGGACAGGGGACGAGATACGCAGTATTTT. V and J are TRBV28 and TRBJ2-3; 10 bases fit TRBD1. The CDR3 length is 15 residues. From germline, CDR1 is MDHEN and CDR2 SYDVKM. The junction had 7 bases not matched to a gene; V was cut back by 5 bases and J by 5 bases. Together with reference TRBV28 and TRBJ2-3, the CDR3 gives the full variable domain: DVKVTQSSRYLVKRTGEKVFLECVQDMDHENMFWYRQDPGLGLRLIYFSYDVKMKEKGDIPEGYSVSREKKERFSLILESASTNQTSMYLCASSPWDRGRDTQYFGPGTRLTVL.

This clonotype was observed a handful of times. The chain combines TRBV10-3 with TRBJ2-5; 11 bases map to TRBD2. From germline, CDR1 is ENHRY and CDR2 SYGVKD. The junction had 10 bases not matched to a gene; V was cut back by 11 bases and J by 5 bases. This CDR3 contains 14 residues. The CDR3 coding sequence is TGTGCCGCCTCGGGACTAGCGGTTGGGGAGACCCAGTACTTC. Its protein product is CAASGLAVGETQYF.

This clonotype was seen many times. CDR3 DNA: TGTGCCAGCAGGACAGGGATTATCCACGAGCAGTACTTC. This translates into CASRTGIIHEQYF. The rearrangement links TRBV12-3 or TRBV12-4 to TRBJ2-7, with TRBD1 matching over 7 bases. The CDR3 spans 13 residues. The V and J ends lost 6 bases and 5 bases, in that order; junction bases with no gene match: 7.

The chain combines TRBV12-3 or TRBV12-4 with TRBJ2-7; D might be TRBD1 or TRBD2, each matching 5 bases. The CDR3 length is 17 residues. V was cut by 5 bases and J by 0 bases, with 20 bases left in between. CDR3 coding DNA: TGTGCCAGCAGTGTTTTCCGAGGGGAACCTAGCTCCTACGAGCAGTACTTC. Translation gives CASSVFRGEPSSYEQYF.

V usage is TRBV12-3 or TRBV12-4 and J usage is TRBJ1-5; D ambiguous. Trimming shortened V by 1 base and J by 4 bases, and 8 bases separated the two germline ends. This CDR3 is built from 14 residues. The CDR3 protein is CASSLEAENQPQHF. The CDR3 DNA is TGTGCCAGCAGTTTAGAAGCTGAGAATCAGCCCCAGCATTTT.

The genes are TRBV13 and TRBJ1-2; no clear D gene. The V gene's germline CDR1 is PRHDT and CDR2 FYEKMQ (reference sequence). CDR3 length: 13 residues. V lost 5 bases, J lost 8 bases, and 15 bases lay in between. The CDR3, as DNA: TGTGCCAGCAGCGAGGCCCTACTCTGGGGCTACACCTTC. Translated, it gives CASSEALLWGYTF.

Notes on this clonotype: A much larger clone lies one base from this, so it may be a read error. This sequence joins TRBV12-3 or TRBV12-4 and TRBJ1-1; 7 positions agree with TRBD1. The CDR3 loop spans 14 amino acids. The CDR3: CASSWGRGNTKAFF. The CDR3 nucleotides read TGTGCCAGCAGTTGGGGCAGGGGGAACACTAAAGCTTTCTTT.

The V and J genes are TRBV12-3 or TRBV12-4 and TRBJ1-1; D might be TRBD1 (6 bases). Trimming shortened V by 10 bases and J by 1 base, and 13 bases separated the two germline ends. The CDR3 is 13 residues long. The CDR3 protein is CAIRRGSNTEAFF. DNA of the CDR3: TGTGCCATCCGGAGGGGGTCGAACACTGAAGCTTTCTTT.